The rows below give T cell receptor beta chains drawn from one sample of a study of regulatory T cells in long-lasting Graves disease. Using its own MiXCR run on the multiplex PCR reads, TCRdb lists one record per CDR3 protein. The sample consists of fewer than 450,000 distinct CDR3 sequences, roughly 20% of them appearing once. The sequencing here drew on peripheral blood mononuclear cells (PBMCs), taken when the disease was refractory, from a patient treated with antithyroid drugs. These receptors were obtained from a female donor with Graves disease. Each CDR3 is given with its conserved first and last residue. D genes are given only for firm matches. Expanded clones are given a class, and other clones once, few, many or no size at all.

TRBV18	few	TRBJ2-5	NA	TGTGCCAGCTCACCTCGTCCCGGGGGCTTCGGGGAGACCCAGTACTTC	CASSPRPGGFGETQYF
TRBV6-2/TRBV6-3	few	TRBJ2-7	TRBD2	TGTGCCAGCAAGGATAGCGGGGTTCCCTACGAGCAGTACTTC	CASKDSGVPYEQYF
TRBV15	once	TRBJ1-5	NA	TGTGCCACCAGCAGAGAGACAGGATCCGGTCAGCCCCAGCATTTT	CATSRETGSGQPQHF
TRBV7-2	NA	TRBJ1-2	TRBD1	TGTGCCAGCAGCTACGGGACAGGAATTAACTATGGCTACACCTTC	CASSYGTGINYGYTF
TRBV20-1	NA	TRBJ1-5	NA	TGCAGTGCTAGCCACAGAAGCAATCAGCCCCAGCATTTT	CSASHRSNQPQHF
TRBV5-4	NA	TRBJ1-2	NA	TGTGCCAGCAGCTTGGCGGGAGAGAACTATGGCTACACCTTC	CASSLAGENYGYTF
TRBV2	many	TRBJ1-5	NA	TGTGCCAGCAGTGACCCAGGAGGCCAGCAGCCCCAGCATTTT	CASSDPGGQQPQHF
TRBV4-3	NA	TRBJ1-5	NA	TGCGCCAGCAGCCAGGTGACAGTAGATAGCAATCAGCCCCAGCATTTT	CASSQVTVDSNQPQHF
TRBV2	NA	TRBJ2-1	NA	TGTGCCAGCAGGGGGCTCAATGAGCAGTTCTTC	CASRGLNEQFF
TRBV27	many	TRBJ1-4	NA	TGTGCCAGCAGTTTAGATGTAACTGGGGAAAAACTGTTTTTT	CASSLDVTGEKLFF
TRBV7-9	few	TRBJ1-6	NA	TGTGCCAGCAGCTTAGAAGACTATAATTCACCCCTCCACTTT	CASSLEDYNSPLHF
TRBV28	NA	TRBJ2-1	NA	TGTGCCAGCACTCCTCAGGTAATCAATGAGCAGTTCTTC	CASTPQVINEQFF
TRBV20-1	NA	TRBJ2-7	NA	TGCAGTGCTGCCCAGGGCCGGAGGCCCTCATACGAGCAGTACTTC	CSAAQGRRPSYEQYF
TRBV7-9	NA	TRBJ2-2	TRBD2	TGTGCCAGCAGCCTACCTAGCGGGAGGGCCCCCGGGGAGCTGTTTTTT	CASSLPSGRAPGELFF
TRBV28	NA	TRBJ1-2	NA	TGTGCCAGCAGGTACACAGGGCTCTATGGCTACACCTTC	CASRYTGLYGYTF
TRBV20-1	NA	TRBJ2-7	NA	TGCAGTGTCGGGGACAATCCCTACGAGCAGTACTTC	CSVGDNPYEQYF
TRBV5-1	NA	TRBJ2-2	TRBD2	TGTGCCAGCAGCAGGGGACTAGCGGACACCGGGGAGCTGTTTTTT	CASSRGLADTGELFF
TRBV27	many	TRBJ2-2	TRBD2	TGTGCCAGCAGTTTACGACTAGCGGGAGGGACGAACACCGGGGAGCTGTTTTTT	CASSLRLAGGTNTGELFF
TRBV5-1	many	TRBJ1-2	NA	TGCGCCAGCAGCTTGGAGGGAGAGCCCTATGGCTACACCTTC	CASSLEGEPYGYTF
TRBV28	NA	TRBJ1-1	NA	TGTGCCAGCAGTTCGTGGGTTACCTCGAACACTGAAGCTTTCTTT	CASSSWVTSNTEAFF
TRBV28	many	TRBJ1-2	NA	TGTGCCAGCAGACTCGATGGCTACACCTTC	CASRLDGYTF
TRBV4-3	NA	TRBJ1-1	NA	TGCGCCAGCAGCCAAGATTTGGCCCGGGGAGGTGACACTGAAGCTTTCTTT	CASSQDLARGGDTEAFF
TRBV6-1	NA	TRBJ2-3	TRBD2	TGTGCCAGCAGCCTACTAGCGGGAGCTTCTAGCACAGATACGCAGTATTTT	CASSLLAGASSTDTQYF
TRBV19	NA	TRBJ2-5	TRBD1	TGTGCCAGTACCGGACCAGGGGGTGGAGAGACCCAGTACTTC	CASTGPGGGETQYF
TRBV18	NA	TRBJ2-7	NA	TGTGCCAGCTCACCCGACAGGTACTCCTACGAGCAGTACTTC	CASSPDRYSYEQYF
TRBV28	NA	TRBJ2-1	TRBD2	TGTGCCAGCAGTTTTGGGACTAGCGGGAGCAGTGAGCAGTTCTTC	CASSFGTSGSSEQFF
TRBV28	many	TRBJ1-2	TRBD1	TGTGCCAGCAGTCCTAGCGGCAGGGGGCTCTATGGCTACACCTTC	CASSPSGRGLYGYTF
TRBV11-2	many	TRBJ2-7	NA	TGTGCCAGCAGCTTGGGACAAACCACCGGCGAGCAGTACTTC	CASSLGQTTGEQYF
TRBV20-1	many	TRBJ2-7	TRBD2	TGCAGTGCTAGCTCTAGCGGGAGGGCCGGGATTTACGAGCAGTACTTC	CSASSSGRAGIYEQYF
TRBV12-3/TRBV12-4	many	TRBJ2-5	NA	TGTGCCAGCAGTCGAAGACACTCCCAAGAGACCCAGTACTTC	CASSRRHSQETQYF
TRBV7-9	few	TRBJ1-4	TRBD1	TGTGCCAGCAGCGACGAGACAGGGGTGGCTAATGAAAAACTGTTTTTT	CASSDETGVANEKLFF
TRBV2	many	TRBJ2-7	NA	TGTGCCAGCAGTTACCGGACAGGGAGGGCCTACGAGCAGTACTTC	CASSYRTGRAYEQYF
TRBV5-4	NA	TRBJ2-7	TRBD2	TGTGCCAGCAGCTTGGGTCTGCGGGGGGCCTCGGGGGAGCAGTACTTC	CASSLGLRGASGEQYF
TRBV6-2/TRBV6-3	few	TRBJ2-5	NA	TGTGCCAGCAGTTCCCAGCCGGGGGTGGAGACCCAGTACTTC	CASSSQPGVETQYF
TRBV3-1	few	TRBJ2-7	TRBD1	TGTGCCAGCAGCAAATCGGACAGGGGCTCCTACGAGCAGTACTTC	CASSKSDRGSYEQYF
TRBV27	few	TRBJ1-1	NA	TGTGCCAGCAGCCTGAGAAGGCAGGGGCGGCACACTGAAGCTTTCTTT	CASSLRRQGRHTEAFF
TRBV19	NA	TRBJ2-2	NA	TGTGCCAGTAGTAAGACCGTTGAGGCCGGGGAGCTGTTTTTT	CASSKTVEAGELFF
TRBV24-1	few	TRBJ2-2	NA	TGTGCCACCAGTGAAACCGGGGAGCTGTTTTTT	CATSETGELFF
TRBV28	few	TRBJ2-5	TRBD2	TGTGCCAGCACCAAAACGAGGGGACTAGCGGGAGGGCCCGGTGAGACCCAGTACTTC	CASTKTRGLAGGPGETQYF
TRBV4-1	few	TRBJ2-7	TRBD1	TGCGCCAGCAGCCAGGACATCCACAGGGGCGAGCAGTACTTC	CASSQDIHRGEQYF
TRBV6-1	few	TRBJ1-1	NA	TGTGCCAGCAGTGAAAGGCGGGAAAAGGAGGCTTTCTTT	CASSERREKEAFF
TRBV4-2	few	TRBJ1-1	NA	TGTGCCAGCAGCCAAGAAACAGCGAACATTGAAGCTTTCTTT	CASSQETANIEAFF
TRBV7-8	many	TRBJ1-2	TRBD1	TGTGCCAGCAGCTTATTGGTCACAGGGGGTGGCTACACCTTC	CASSLLVTGGGYTF
TRBV7-8	few	TRBJ2-5	NA	TGTGCCAGCAGCCGAGACAGTACCGAGACCCAGTACTTC	CASSRDSTETQYF
TRBV12-3/TRBV12-4	many	TRBJ2-5	NA	TGTGCCAGCAGTCCCCATCGGCGGGACGGGACCCAGTACTTC	CASSPHRRDGTQYF
TRBV18	NA	TRBJ2-7	NA	TGTGCCAGCTCACCCCGACAGATCTCCTACGAGCAGTACTTC	CASSPRQISYEQYF
TRBV20-1	many	TRBJ2-2	NA	TGCAGTGCTAGAGATCCCAAACTAGCCAAAGGGGAGCTGTTTTTT	CSARDPKLAKGELFF